The 20 T cell receptor beta chains below were found in one sample sequenced in a study of cytomegalovirus exposure and HLA in healthy donors. The primer mix had 60 Vbeta and 13 Jbeta primers. The method was immunoSEQ multiplex PCR; TCRdb's version includes in-frame clones alone and lacks a portion of them. The profile shows 95,000 to 150,000 clones, 75% to 90% of them singletons. The sequenced sample consisted of PBMCs. These receptors originate from a young man in good health and CMV-seronegative.

This clone was detected a few times. The chain combines TRBV9 with TRBJ2-7; 9 nucleotides line up with TRBD2. The CDR3 consists of 16 residues. J gave up 3 bases and V 0 bases, and 7 bases lay outside the gene matches. Germline CDR1 is SGDLS and CDR2 is YYNGEE. The CDR3 DNA reads as TGTGCCAGCAGCGTAGGGCGGGGGGGGTACGACTACGAGCAGTACTTC. Residues: CASSVGRGGYDYEQYF.

This chain uses TRBV13 with TRBJ1-2, with 9 bases fitting TRBD1. V gave up 5 bases and J gave up 3 bases; unmatched junction bases: 7. Germline lookup yields CDR1 PRHDT and CDR2 FYEKMQ (reference sequence). CDR3 size: 15 residues. CDR3 DNA: TGTGCCAGCAGCACTAGGGACAGGGAGGACTATGGCTACACCTTC. This encodes CASSTRDREDYGYTF.

This sequence joins TRBV28 and TRBJ1-1; 7 nucleotides align to TRBD1. The ends lost 3 bases at V and 0 bases at J; junction bases unmatched: 16. Per germline, CDR1 MDHEN and CDR2 SYDVKM. The CDR3 totals 19 residues. CDR3 DNA sequence: TGTGCCAGCAGTTTCGATGCGCGAGAAACGGGACAGATGAACACTGAAGCTTTCTTT. This gives the protein CASSFDARETGQMNTEAFF.

V usage is TRBV7-6 and J usage is TRBJ2-3, with 9 bases identical to TRBD1. The length of the CDR3 is 20 residues. V lost 5 bases and J lost 0; bases outside the gene matches: 18. CDR1 and CDR2 (germline): SGHVS, FNYEAQ. The DNA for the CDR3 is TGTGCCAGCAGCCCCTCCCCGGCGGTTAGGGGACAGGGAAGCACAGATACGCAGTATTTT. It specifies CASSPSPAVRGQGSTDTQYF. Full variable domain (missing parts from reference TRBV7-6 and TRBJ2-3): GAGVSQSPRYKVTKRGQDVALRCDPISGHVSLYWYRQALGQGPEFLTYFNYEAQQDKSGLPNDRFSAERPEGSISTLTIQRTEQRDSAMYRCASSPSPAVRGQGSTDTQYFGPGTRLTVL.

V is TRBV27 and J is TRBJ2-7, with 7 nucleotides matching TRBD1. There are 15 residues in the CDR3. J gave up 2 bases and V 8 bases, and 12 bases lay outside the gene matches. Germline loops: CDR1 MNHEY, CDR2 SMNVEV (reference sequence). The chain's CDR3 is CASGRVRQGPYEQYF. The DNA for the CDR3 is TGTGCCAGCGGTAGGGTGAGACAGGGACCCTACGAGCAGTACTTC.

The chain recombines TRBV9 with TRBJ2-6, with D possibly matching TRBD2 (8 bases). The CDR3 totals 20 residues. Deletions cut 1 base from V and 2 bases from J, with 22 bases between. Per the germline V gene, CDR1 is SGDLS and CDR2 is YYNGEE. The CDR3 spells CASSVQPTGTRLAGANVLTF. DNA of the CDR3: TGTGCCAGCAGCGTACAGCCGACAGGGACTAGGCTAGCTGGGGCCAACGTCCTGACTTTC.

About this clone itself: The junction does not match germline at one end; this may be a read error. The chain uses TRBV6-1 and TRBJ2-7, with a possible D match to TRBD1 (8 bases). Germline CDR1 and CDR2: MNHNS and SASEGT. The CDR3 length is 13 residues. This CDR3 is CASSEGTQGGINF. DNA of the CDR3: TGTGCCAGCAGTGAAGGGACACAGGGGGGGATAAACTTC.

The J gene is TRBJ2-6, the V gene TRBV25-1; 8 nucleotides match TRBD1. This CDR3 has 18 amino acids. CDR1 is MGHDK and CDR2 is SYGVNS in the germline V gene. With V trimmed by 5 bases and J by 6 bases, 15 bases remained unmatched. CDR3 sequence reads: CASSTRLGRGREANVLTF. Written as DNA, the CDR3 is TGTGCCAGCAGTACTCGCCTGGGCAGGGGGCGTGAGGCCAACGTCCTGACTTTC.

This clone was counted between two and nine times. V and J are TRBV10-3 and TRBJ2-7, with 8 bases identical to TRBD1. CDR1 ENHRY and CDR2 SYGVKD come from the germline V gene. After removal of 6 bases from V and 0 bases from J, the junction contained 7 bases not matched to a gene. The CDR3 covers 15 residues. The CDR3 reads CAIRSGQDYSYEQYF. As DNA, the CDR3 is TGTGCCATCAGGTCGGGACAGGATTACTCCTACGAGCAGTACTTC.

The gene calls are TRBV5-1 and TRBJ2-5, with a possible D match to TRBD1 (7 bases). V lost 4 bases, J lost 4 bases, and 20 bases lay in between. This CDR3 comprises 16 residues. The V gene's germline CDR1 is SGHRS and CDR2 YFSETQ. CDR3 residues: CASSAGHRGGGETQYF. CDR3 nucleotide sequence: TGCGCCAGCAGCGCGGGACACAGGGGCGGAGGAGAGACCCAGTACTTC.

This clone has only one observation. The gene calls are TRBV4-3 and TRBJ2-1; TRBD2 matches at 9 bases. From germline, CDR1 is LGHNA and CDR2 YSLEER. The CDR3 extends over 14 amino acids. The trim removed 6 bases at V and 9 bases at J, leaving 9 bases unmatched. CDR3 sequence: CASSKLAAGGEQFF. The DNA for the CDR3 is TGCGCCAGCAGTAAACTAGCAGCGGGGGGTGAGCAGTTCTTC.

The V call is TRBV28, the J call TRBJ1-5; 7 bases map to TRBD1. The V gene end was trimmed by 10 bases and the J gene end by 2 bases; junction bases not matched to a gene: 8. The CDR3 sequence is 14 residues long. Germline V CDR1 and CDR2: MDHEN, SYDVKM. In DNA form, the CDR3 reads TGTGCCATCCAGGGGGACTTGGGCAATCAGCCCCAGCATTTT. This codes for CAIQGDLGNQPQHF. The entire variable domain, with the rest obtained from reference TRBV28 and TRBJ1-5, is as follows: DVKVTQSSRYLVKRTGEKVFLECVQDMDHENMFWYRQDPGLGLRLIYFSYDVKMKEKGDIPEGYSVSREKKERFSLILESASTNQTSMYLCAIQGDLGNQPQHFGDGTRLSIL.

The chain joins TRBV4-2 to TRBJ2-3, with 12 bases lining up with TRBD2. The length of the CDR3 is 19 residues. V trimming: 0 bases; J trimming: 1 base; junction bases outside the gene matches: 8. The germline gives CDR1 LGHNA, CDR2 YNFKEQ. The DNA for the CDR3 is TGTGCCAGCAGCCAAGATGCAGGACTAGCGGGGCAACGCACAGATACGCAGTATTTT. Protein: CASSQDAGLAGQRTDTQYF.

This chain uses TRBV6-1 with TRBJ1-2, with 7 bases aligning to TRBD1. This CDR3 spans 16 amino acids. The V segment lost 2 bases and the J segment 5 bases; nucleotides outside the gene matches: 11. Looked up from germline, CDR1 is MNHNS and CDR2 is SASEGT. The CDR3 region has the DNA TGTGCCAGCAGTGAATCGGCCTACGACAGGGTATATGGCTACACCTTC. Translated, it gives CASSESAYDRVYGYTF.

The chain combines TRBV7-2 with TRBJ2-5, with 8 bases that match TRBD2. The CDR3 covers 14 residues. With V trimmed by 2 bases and J by 2 bases, 1 base remained unmatched. Looked up from germline, CDR1 is SGHTA and CDR2 is FQGNSA. CDR3 loop: CASSLTGGQETQYF. The CDR3 region has the DNA TGTGCCAGCAGCTTAACGGGGGGGCAAGAGACCCAGTACTTC. Looking up the rest from reference TRBV7-2 and TRBJ2-5 gives the full variable domain: GAGVSQSPSNKVTEKGKDVELRCDPISGHTALYWYRQSLGQGLEFLIYFQGNSAPDKSGLPSDRFSAERTGGSVSTLTIQRTQQEDSAVYLCASSLTGGQETQYFGPGTRLLVL.

The table lists this clone with a few counts. The chain has TRBV4-2 and TRBJ2-7; the D gene is possibly TRBD1 (6 bases). CDR3 size: 13 residues. Between the trimmed V and J ends, which lost 3 bases and 7 bases, there was a span of 13 bases. Germline values: CDR1 LGHNA, CDR2 YNFKEQ. The CDR3 sequence: CASSHTPGEEQYF. In DNA, the CDR3 is TGTGCCAGCAGCCATACTCCAGGGGAGGAGCAGTACTTC.

The rearrangement uses TRBV5-1 and TRBJ2-1, with D possibly being TRBD2 (6 bases). Trimming pared 1 base from V and 4 bases from J, leaving 9 bases between. Germline-derived CDR1 and CDR2 are SGHRS and YFSETQ. This CDR3 contains 14 residues. The CDR3 reads CASSLLGLYNEQFF. The CDR3 DNA reads as TGCGCCAGCAGCTTGTTGGGACTGTACAATGAGCAGTTCTTC.

This sequence joins TRBV10-3 and TRBJ1-6; 7 positions match TRBD1. The CDR3 has 20 amino acids. V lost 0 bases to trimming and J lost 5 bases; unmatched junction nucleotides: 16. Germline V CDR1 and CDR2: ENHRY, SYGVKD. DNA of the CDR3: TGTGCCATCAGTGAGTCTTATAAGGGCACGGTGCAGGGGGATAATTCACCCCTCCACTTT. Protein product: CAISESYKGTVQGDNSPLHF.

The chain couples TRBV28 to TRBJ1-3; 7 nucleotides match TRBD1. The CDR3 length is 14 residues. V lost 6 bases, J lost 5 bases, and 7 bases stayed unmatched. Germline assignment: CDR1 MDHEN and CDR2 SYDVKM. The chain's CDR3 is CASSPYRGRNTIYF. The CDR3 bases are TGTGCCAGCAGCCCTTACAGGGGCAGAAACACCATATATTTT.

The chain combines TRBV5-1 with TRBJ2-3, with TRBD2 identical over 9 bases. V gave up 0 bases and J gave up 0 bases; unmatched junction bases: 8. Germline lookup yields CDR1 SGHRS and CDR2 YFSETQ. The CDR3 runs to 18 residues. The CDR3 reads CASSLASSGDTSTDTQYF. Here the CDR3 DNA reads TGCGCCAGCAGCTTGGCCTCTAGCGGGGATACTAGCACAGATACGCAGTATTTT.